These T cell receptor beta chains were read from a single sample in a study of technical replicates of blood from a few donors. Data came from immunoSEQ multiplex PCR; TCRdb stores just in-frame clones and leaves some out. The table has roughly 71,000 clones, around 95% seen once. What was sequenced was T cells isolated from PBMCs. The receptors were gathered from a human donor in good health. Both conserved end residues are part of each CDR3. A D gene is named only where the DNA matches it firmly. Size values are once, few and many counts, or a class for expanded clones, and some rows have none.

V: TRBV4-1
J: TRBJ2-2
size: -
D: -
CDR3: CASSEKPAGELFF
DNA: TGCGCCAGCAGCGAGAAACCGGCCGGGGAGCTGTTTTTT

V: TRBV11-3
J: TRBJ1-3
size: -
D: -
CDR3: CASSKLTGLNTIYF
DNA: TGTGCCAGCAGCAAATTGACAGGTTTAAACACCATATATTTT

V: TRBV5-5
J: TRBJ1-1
size: once
D: -
CDR3: CASSFDRNTEAFF
DNA: TGTGCCAGCAGTTTTGACAGGAACACTGAAGCTTTCTTT

V: TRBV2
J: TRBJ1-1
size: once
D: -
CDR3: CASSRPAVLNTEAFF
DNA: TGTGCCAGCAGTCGCCCCGCGGTGTTGAACACTGAAGCTTTCTTT

V: TRBV29-1
J: TRBJ1-2
size: once
D: -
CDR3: CSVGKGNYGYTF
DNA: TGCAGCGTGGGGAAGGGGAACTATGGCTACACCTTC

V: TRBV14
J: TRBJ1-3
size: -
D: -
CDR3: CASSQQVTDGNTIYF
DNA: TGTGCCAGCAGCCAACAAGTGACAGATGGAAACACCATATATTTT

V: TRBV4-1
J: TRBJ1-4
size: -
D: -
CDR3: CASSRSQLEVKLFF
DNA: TGCGCCAGCAGCCGGTCTCAGCTGGAGGTAAAACTGTTTTTT

V: TRBV5-4
J: TRBJ2-1
size: -
D: TRBD2
CDR3: CASSLARSSGAYNEQFF
DNA: TGTGCCAGCAGCTTGGCGAGGTCTAGCGGGGCTTACAATGAGCAGTTCTTC

V: TRBV11-2
J: TRBJ2-7
size: once
D: TRBD2
CDR3: CASSLDLAGGPYEQYF
DNA: TGTGCCAGCAGCTTAGACTTAGCGGGAGGGCCCTACGAGCAGTACTTC

V: TRBV19
J: TRBJ2-3
size: -
D: TRBD1
CDR3: CASSTRGIKDTQYF
DNA: TGTGCCAGTAGTACCAGGGGGATTAAAGATACGCAGTATTTT

V: TRBV20-1
J: TRBJ2-7
size: -
D: TRBD2
CDR3: CSARGLAGGAF
DNA: TGCAGTGCTAGAGGACTAGCGGGAGGTGCCTTC

V: TRBV4-1
J: TRBJ2-7
size: -
D: TRBD1
CDR3: CASSLIPDRGNYEQYF
DNA: TGCGCCAGCAGCCTCATTCCGGACAGGGGGAACTACGAGCAGTACTTC

V: TRBV28
J: TRBJ1-5
size: -
D: -
CDR3: CASSLSGGNSNQPQHF
DNA: TGTGCCAGCAGTTTATCCGGGGGGAATAGCAATCAGCCCCAGCATTTT

V: TRBV5-1
J: TRBJ2-2
size: -
D: -
CDR3: CASSLGGGELFF
DNA: TGCGCCAGCAGCTTGGGAGGCGGGGAGCTGTTTTTT

V: TRBV5-1
J: TRBJ2-1
size: once
D: -
CDR3: CASSNNRGLNEQFF
DNA: TGCGCCAGCAGTAATAATCGGGGGTTAAATGAGCAGTTCTTC

V: TRBV28
J: TRBJ2-7
size: -
D: -
CDR3: CASSLLGGVLGEQYF
DNA: TGTGCCAGCAGTTTGTTGGGGGGTGTTTTAGGGGAGCAGTACTTC

V: TRBV5-1
J: TRBJ1-1
size: few
D: -
CDR3: CASSLDMNTEAFF
DNA: TGCGCCAGCAGCTTGGATATGAACACTGAAGCTTTCTTT

V: TRBV11-2
J: TRBJ2-5
size: -
D: TRBD2
CDR3: CASSGRLAGVQETQYF
DNA: TGTGCCAGCAGCGGCCGACTAGCGGGAGTACAAGAGACCCAGTACTTC

V: TRBV27
J: TRBJ2-7
size: once
D: -
CDR3: CASSSLGGYYEQYF
DNA: TGTGCCAGCAGTTCTCTTGGAGGGTACTACGAGCAGTACTTC

V: TRBV9
J: TRBJ2-7
size: -
D: TRBD2
CDR3: CASSVGGELAVQYF
DNA: TGTGCCAGCAGCGTAGGTGGAGAACTAGCGGTGCAGTACTTC

V: TRBV10-2
J: TRBJ1-3
size: -
D: -
CDR3: CATGSRDSGNTIYF
DNA: TGCGCCACCGGCAGTCGGGACTCTGGAAACACCATATATTTT

V: TRBV7-2
J: TRBJ1-1
size: -
D: TRBD1
CDR3: CASSKRGQGYMNTEAFF
DNA: TGTGCCAGCAGCAAACGGGGACAGGGATACATGAACACTGAAGCTTTCTTT

V: TRBV28
J: TRBJ2-7
size: -
D: TRBD2
CDR3: CASSRTSGSYEQYF
DNA: TGTGCCAGCAGCCGGACTAGCGGGTCCTACGAGCAGTACTTC

V: TRBV7-9
J: TRBJ1-2
size: -
D: -
CDR3: CASSLGAAGANYGYTF
DNA: TGTGCCAGCAGCTTGGGGGCGGCAGGGGCCAACTATGGCTACACCTTC

V: TRBV9
J: TRBJ2-3
size: once
D: TRBD2
CDR3: CASSVATSGSTDTQYF
DNA: TGTGCCAGCAGCGTAGCTACTAGCGGAAGCACAGATACGCAGTATTTT

V: TRBV6-1
J: TRBJ2-7
size: few
D: TRBD1
CDR3: CASSEKGQGASEQYF
DNA: TGTGCCAGCAGTGAAAAGGGACAGGGGGCTTCCGAGCAGTACTTC

V: TRBV30
J: TRBJ1-2
size: -
D: TRBD1
CDR3: CAWSGGGADYGYTF
DNA: TGTGCCTGGAGTGGAGGGGGCGCTGACTATGGCTACACCTTC

V: TRBV6-1
J: TRBJ2-2
size: -
D: TRBD1
CDR3: CASSEDVPGTVTLLEGYTGELFF
DNA: TGTGCCAGCAGTGAAGATGTACCTGGGACAGTGACGCTTCTTGAGGGTTACACCGGGGAGCTGTTTTTT

V: TRBV28
J: TRBJ2-3
size: -
D: -
CDR3: CASNARDFTQYF
DNA: TGTGCCAGCAACGCCCGGGACTTTACGCAGTATTTT

V: TRBV2
J: TRBJ1-1
size: -
D: -
CDR3: CASSDSPLNTEAFF
DNA: TGTGCCAGCAGTGACAGTCCCCTGAACACTGAAGCTTTCTTT

V: TRBV28
J: TRBJ2-5
size: -
D: -
CDR3: CAIASAGGQETQYF
DNA: TGTGCCATAGCATCCGCTGGCGGCCAAGAGACCCAGTACTTC

V: TRBV6-5
J: TRBJ2-7
size: -
D: -
CDR3: CASSTGLVGYEQYF
DNA: TGTGCCAGCAGTACTGGACTCGTCGGCTACGAGCAGTACTTC

V: TRBV6-1
J: TRBJ1-1
size: -
D: -
CDR3: CASSASRVYREHTEAFF
DNA: TGTGCCAGCAGTGCAAGTAGAGTATACAGGGAGCACACTGAAGCTTTCTTT

V: TRBV7-9
J: TRBJ2-6
size: -
D: -
CDR3: CASSTYDSGANVLTF
DNA: TGTGCCAGCAGTACTTATGACTCTGGGGCCAACGTCCTGACTTTC

V: TRBV5-1
J: TRBJ2-7
size: -
D: TRBD2
CDR3: CASSLTIIAGGLPYEQYF
DNA: TGCGCCAGCAGCTTGACTATCATAGCGGGAGGGCTCCCCTACGAGCAGTACTTC

V: TRBV28
J: TRBJ1-4
size: -
D: -
CDR3: CASSLVQEGSGRKLFF
DNA: TGTGCCAGCAGTTTAGTCCAAGAGGGCTCGGGTAGAAAACTGTTTTTT

V: TRBV19
J: TRBJ1-3
size: -
D: -
CDR3: CASTGLSSSGNTIYF
DNA: TGTGCCAGTACGGGACTCTCTAGCTCTGGAAACACCATATATTTT

V: TRBV15
J: TRBJ2-2
size: -
D: -
CDR3: CATSRRQVLNTGELFF
DNA: TGTGCCACCAGCAGACGACAGGTCCTCAACACCGGGGAGCTGTTTTTT